Below, 23 T cell receptor beta chains from the same sample are listed, as sequenced in a study of blood T cell repertoires in COVID-19. Clones were sequenced by immunoSEQ multiplex PCR, and TCRdb holds only the in-frame ones, with some missing. The sample carries under 300,000 clones, approximately 91% recorded once. The sample was PBMCs or T cells enriched from blood (not recorded which). These receptors came from a woman aged 40 to 50 with acute COVID-19.

The CDR3 DNA sequence: TGTGCCACCAAGCTTCTAGCGGGAGCCAACAATGAGCAGTTCTTC. Its protein product is CATKLLAGANNEQFF. The chain joins TRBV6-5 to TRBJ2-1; TRBD2 matches 10 bases. The trim removed 10 bases at V and 5 bases at J, leaving 11 bases unmatched. The CDR3 is 15 amino acids. CDR1 MNHEY and CDR2 SVGAGI come from the germline V gene.

This chain uses TRBV2 with TRBJ1-4; possible D gene TRBD1, 5 bases. The CDR3 consists of 14 residues. V was shortened by 6 bases and J by 0 bases, with 8 bases between the two germline ends. Germline V gene lookup returns CDR1 SNHLY and CDR2 FYNNEI. The CDR3 coding sequence is TGTGCCAGCAGGGCAGGGACAACTAATGAAAAACTGTTTTTT. Translated: CASRAGTTNEKLFF.

Comments on this clone: This sample also contains other DNA sequences that code for the same CDR3. The chain recombines TRBV7-2 with TRBJ2-3, with 11 bases lining up with TRBD2. Germline V gives CDR1 SGHTA, CDR2 FQGNSA. CDR3 length: 15 amino acids. V lost 3 bases, J lost 4 bases, and 3 bases stayed unmatched. The CDR3 is CASSFSGGAADTQYF. For the CDR3, the DNA is TGTGCCAGCAGCTTTAGCGGGGGGGCAGCAGATACGCAGTATTTT. Full variable domain (outside the CDR3, taken from reference TRBV7-2 and TRBJ2-3): GAGVSQSPSNKVTEKGKDVELRCDPISGHTALYWYRQSLGQGLEFLIYFQGNSAPDKSGLPSDRFSAERTGGSVSTLTIQRTQQEDSAVYLCASSFSGGAADTQYFGPGTRLTVL.

The rearrangement uses TRBV27 and TRBJ2-1; 9 bases match TRBD1. V lost 4 bases and J lost 0; bases outside the gene matches: 7. Germline CDR1 is MNHEY and CDR2 is SMNVEV (reference sequence). The CDR3 runs 17 residues. The CDR3, as DNA: TGTGCCAGCAGTTCCTGGGACAGGGCTGACTCCTACAATGAGCAGTTCTTC. Its translation is CASSSWDRADSYNEQFF.

The chain employs TRBV18 and TRBJ1-5, with 11 bases fitting TRBD1. The V gene end was trimmed by 2 bases and the J gene end by 8 bases; junction bases not matched to a gene: 5. CDR1 and CDR2 (germline): KGHSH, LQKENI. The CDR3 has 15 amino acids. CDR3 sequence reads: CASSPGTGGSEPQHF. CDR3 sequence (DNA): TGTGCCAGCTCACCAGGGACAGGGGGGTCGGAGCCCCAGCATTTT.

This clone came up many times. The chain carries TRBV7-9 and TRBJ1-3; 7 nucleotides line up with TRBD1. The CDR3 extends over 16 amino acids. CDR1 and CDR2 from the germline V gene are SEHNR and FQNEAQ (reference sequence). The trim removed 5 bases at V and 0 bases at J, leaving 7 bases unmatched. CDR3: CASSTTGALSGNTIYF. The CDR3 region has the DNA TGTGCCAGCAGCACCACAGGGGCCCTCTCTGGAAACACCATATATTTT.

The chain employs TRBV9 and TRBJ2-7; 8 bases are shared with TRBD1. Per germline, CDR1 SGDLS and CDR2 YYNGEE. The CDR3 sequence is 16 residues long. The junction had 15 bases not matched to a gene; V was cut back by 4 bases and J by 6 bases. DNA of the CDR3: TGTGCCAGCAGCCCCTGGACAGGGCGCGAAGTGGCCGAGCAGTACTTC. This codes for CASSPWTGREVAEQYF.

This rearrangement joins TRBV12-3 or TRBV12-4 to TRBJ2-1; 13 bases agree with TRBD2. J lost 15 bases, V lost 5 bases, and 4 bases had no gene match. The CDR3 loop spans 12 amino acids. As DNA, the CDR3 is TGTGCCAGCAGTCCTCGACTAGCGGGGGGGTTCTTC. Its protein is CASSPRLAGGFF.

V gene TRBV5-5 combines with J gene TRBJ2-5; 12 bases align to TRBD2. V dropped 4 bases and J dropped 8; count of bases not matched to a gene: 9. Germline assignment: CDR1 SGHKS and CDR2 YYEKEE (reference sequence). This CDR3 comprises 15 residues. For the CDR3, the DNA is TGTGCCAGCAGCGCGAGCGGCGGACTAGCGGGAACCCAGTACTTC. This sequence encodes CASSASGGLAGTQYF.

The rearrangement uses TRBV2 and TRBJ2-3; 8 nucleotides line up with TRBD2. The CDR3 spans 15 residues. CDR1 is SNHLY and CDR2 is FYNNEI in the germline V gene. The trim removed 6 bases at V and 2 bases at J, leaving 7 bases unmatched. CDR3 in amino acids: CASRRTGLVTDTQYF. The DNA of the CDR3 is TGTGCCAGCAGGAGGACGGGACTAGTCACAGATACGCAGTATTTT.

This clone occurred once. The chain combines TRBV2 with TRBJ2-5, with D tentatively TRBD2 (6 bases). Germline CDR1 SNHLY, CDR2 FYNNEI. The germline V and J ends were trimmed by 6 bases and 2 bases, with 16 bases remaining between them. This CDR3 region has 15 residues. CDR3 sequence (DNA): TGTGCCAGCAGCGCGGACGGGAGAGATCAAGAGACCCAGTACTTC. Translating gives CASSADGRDQETQYF.

The J gene is TRBJ2-1, the V gene TRBV24-1; TRBD2 matches at 10 bases. Losses at the gene ends were 3 bases for V and 9 bases for J; bases not matched to a gene: 7. Germline values: CDR1 KGHDR, CDR2 SFDVKD. CDR3 length: 15 residues. CDR3 bases: TGTGCCACCAGTGATCCTGGGACTAGCGTAAGTGAGCAGTTCTTC. It is translated as CATSDPGTSVSEQFF.

Notes on this clone: Other DNA sequences from this sample encode an identical CDR3 as well. The chain carries TRBV10-3 and TRBJ1-1, with a tentative D call TRBD1 (6 bases). V lost 3 bases and J lost 2, with 10 bases in between. Germline values: CDR1 ENHRY, CDR2 SYGVKD. The CDR3 is 14 amino acids. The CDR3 bases are TGTGCCATCAGTGACCAGGGGCTCAACACTGAAGCTTTCTTT. Protein sequence: CAISDQGLNTEAFF.

The chain couples TRBV12-2 to TRBJ2-4; TRBD2 is the table's D call, not checked against the DNA. TRBV12-2 is flagged as a pseudogene. This CDR3 is built from 22 residues. The CDR3 nucleotides are TGTGCAAGTCGCTTAGCGCGTCATTCCATCATTCAGCGGGAGTTGGCCAAAAACATTCAGTACTTC. This gives the protein CASRLARHSIIQRELAKNIQYF.

The chain has TRBV27 and TRBJ2-1; perhaps TRBD2 as D (6 bases). The ends were cut back, 6 bases at V and 8 bases at J, with 17 bases in the middle. The CDR3 extends over 14 amino acids. Germline values: CDR1 MNHEY, CDR2 SMNVEV (reference sequence). DNA for the CDR3: TGTGCCAGCAGGAGTGGGGGGTGGGGGGATGAGCAGTTCTTC. Its translation is CASRSGGWGDEQFF.

This clone was recorded only once. The genes are TRBV5-1 and TRBJ2-1; D call uncertain. This CDR3 contains 12 residues. The germline gives CDR1 SGHRS, CDR2 YFSETQ. V lost 0 bases, J lost 6 bases, and 4 bases lay in between. CDR3 residues: CASSLGVNEQFF. DNA for the CDR3: TGCGCCAGCAGCTTGGGAGTCAATGAGCAGTTCTTC.

This chain connects TRBV24-1 to TRBJ2-3; TRBD1 agrees at 9 bases. The CDR3 length is 16 residues. J was trimmed by 6 bases and V by 2 bases; bases with no gene match: 8. CDR1 is KGHDR, CDR2 SFDVKD, per germline. CDR3 coding DNA: TGTGCCACCAGTGATTCCCTGACAGGGGGGAGGGATACGCAGTATTTT. As protein: CATSDSLTGGRDTQYF.

V usage is TRBV6-5 and J usage is TRBJ2-1; the match to TRBD2 covers 11 bases. The length of the CDR3 is 14 residues. After removal of 2 bases from V and 7 bases from J, the junction contained 1 base not matched to a gene. CDR1 is MNHEY, CDR2 SVGAGI, per germline. The CDR3 region has the DNA TGTGCCAGCAGTTACGGGACTAGCGGAAATGAGCAGTTCTTC. Encoded protein: CASSYGTSGNEQFF.

The chain joins TRBV19 to TRBJ2-1, with 8 bases matching TRBD1. CDR1 and CDR2 from the germline V gene are LNHDA and SQIVND (reference sequence). V gave up 1 base and J gave up 9 bases; unmatched junction bases: 14. The CDR3 consists of 17 residues. This CDR3 is CASSIGNPDRAAGEQFF. The CDR3 DNA reads TGTGCCAGTAGTATAGGTAATCCGGACAGGGCAGCTGGTGAGCAGTTCTTC.

This clone was counted between two and nine times. The chain has TRBV20-1 and TRBJ2-7; TRBD1 might be the D (6 bases). The CDR3 runs 15 residues. Germline V gene data show CDR1 as DFQATT and CDR2 as SNEGSKA (reference sequence). The V and J ends lost 3 bases and 7 bases respectively, with 22 bases between them. CDR3 nucleotides: TGCAGTGCTAGTGACTTGGCCAGGGGAATGAGTGAGCAGTACTTC. Translation gives CSASDLARGMSEQYF.

The V call is TRBV2, the J call TRBJ1-2; unclear D gene. CDR3 length equals 12 residues. The V end lost 7 bases, the J end lost 4 bases, and 10 bases lay between the germline ends. CDR1 is SNHLY, CDR2 FYNNEI, per germline. The DNA of the CDR3 is TGTGCCAGCACACAAGAGGCCTATGGCTACACCTTC. It codes for CASTQEAYGYTF.

This clone was found a few times. The chain recombines TRBV2 with TRBJ1-2; TRBD1 matches 10 bases. The germline CDR1 and CDR2 sequences are SNHLY and FYNNEI. The CDR3 contains 14 residues. The junction had 10 bases not matched to a gene; V was cut back by 7 bases and J by 8 bases. Written as DNA, the CDR3 is TGTGCCAGCAAAGTCGAGACAGGGGGCAGGGGCTACACCTTC. Translated: CASKVETGGRGYTF.

V is TRBV28 and J is TRBJ1-6; D unresolved. The germline CDR1 and CDR2 sequences are MDHEN and SYDVKM. With 10 bases removed from V and 5 bases from J, the gap between germline ends came to 18 bases. The CDR3 extends over 15 amino acids. The CDR3 loop reads CATSDSQVDNSPLHF. CDR3 nucleotides: TGTGCCACCTCGGACTCCCAGGTAGATAATTCACCCCTCCACTTT.